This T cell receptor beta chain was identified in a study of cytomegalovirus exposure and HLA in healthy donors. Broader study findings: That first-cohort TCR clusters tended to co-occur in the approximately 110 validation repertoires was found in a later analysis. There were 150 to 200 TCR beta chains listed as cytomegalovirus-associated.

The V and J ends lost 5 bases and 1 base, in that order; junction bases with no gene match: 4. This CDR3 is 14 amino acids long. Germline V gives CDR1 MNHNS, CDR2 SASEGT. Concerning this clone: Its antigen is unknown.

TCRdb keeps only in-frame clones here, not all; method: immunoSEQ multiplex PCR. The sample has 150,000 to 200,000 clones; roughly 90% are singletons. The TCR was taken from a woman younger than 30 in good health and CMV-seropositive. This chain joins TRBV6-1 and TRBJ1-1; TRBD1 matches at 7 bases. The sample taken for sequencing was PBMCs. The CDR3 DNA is TGTGCCAGCAGTCCCGGGACAGAGAACACTGAAGCTTTCTTT. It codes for CASSPGTENTEAFF.